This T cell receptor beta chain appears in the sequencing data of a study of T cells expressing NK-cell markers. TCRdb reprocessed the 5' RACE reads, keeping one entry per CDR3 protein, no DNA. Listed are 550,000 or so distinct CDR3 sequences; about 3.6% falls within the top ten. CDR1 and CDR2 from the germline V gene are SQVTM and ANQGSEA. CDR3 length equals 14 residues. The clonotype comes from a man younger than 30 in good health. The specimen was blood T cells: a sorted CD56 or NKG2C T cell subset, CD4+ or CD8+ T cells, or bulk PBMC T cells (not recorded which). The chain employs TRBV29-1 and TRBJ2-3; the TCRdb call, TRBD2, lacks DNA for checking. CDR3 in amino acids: CSVLGTSGTDTQYF.